This TCR beta chain was recorded in a study of T cells after posttransplantation cyclophosphamide. Findings and limits, study-wide: Blood and skin or GI T cell repertoires showed limited TRB overlap. Donor-recipient repertoire similarity was low at 1-2 months, rising over year one. Recipient CMV seropositivity and CMV reactivation strongly tracked TRB clonality.

This related bone marrow graft donor gave peripheral blood on the day of marrow donation. On this clone itself: Its antigen is not identified.

The CDR3 is 14 amino acids. TCRdb keeps only in-frame clones here, not all; method: immunoSEQ multiplex PCR. The sample carries tens of thousands of clones, about 91% recorded once. Sequenced sample: PBMCs. V is TRBV21-1 and J is TRBJ2-7; the D segment call TRBD2 is taken from the table without a DNA check. TRBV21-1 is reported as a pseudogene. The sequence was obtained from a woman between 45 and 65 years old in good health and a related stem cell transplant donor. The CDR3 DNA reads as TGTGCCAGCAGCCTGCAAGCCCGAGACTACGAGCAGTACTTC. It specifies CASSLQARDYEQYF.